This T cell receptor (beta chain) originates from a study of HIV-infected patients and healthy controls. This clonotype was counted many times. Whole blood was used without fractionation, so all unsorted peripheral T cells were included. V was trimmed by 2 bases and J by 2 bases, leaving 10 bases between them. CDR1 is SQVTM, CDR2 ANQGSEA, per germline. The CDR3 spans 13 residues. cDNA was made from 500 ng RNA using alpha and beta constant primers. Separate chain-specific third strand synthesis with multiplexing indices produced the alpha and beta libraries. A single record per CDR3 protein comes from TCRdb applying MiXCR to the 5' RACE reads. The table has 13,000 to 15,000 distinct CDR3 sequences, 9.9% seen once.

The genes are TRBV29-1 and TRBJ2-7, with a weak D call TRBD2 (7 bases). The source of this sequence is an adult in good health. Sequencing was carried out using blood. CDR3 in DNA: TGCAGCGTTGAATTGCGGGGGCCCTACGAGCAGTACTTC. Protein sequence: CSVELRGPYEQYF.